These 7 T cell receptor beta chains originate from one sample sequenced in a study of shared clonotypes between healthy human individuals. Profiling relied on immunoSEQ multiplex PCR, and the TCRdb table lists in-frame clones only, not all of them. The profile shows some 2,400,000 clones, 95% of them singletons. The sample taken for sequencing was naive CD4+ T cells sorted from blood. Subset defined: CD45RA+ positively selected. The receptor source for this set is a man aged 18 to 35 in good health.

The chain combines TRBV6-1 with TRBJ1-2; D is ambiguous. The germline V gene encodes CDR1 MNHNS and CDR2 SASEGT. Trimming removed 1 base at V and 8 bases at J, with 20 bases between. This CDR3 region has 16 residues. CDR3 protein: CASSEVLTLGNRGYTF. In DNA form, the CDR3 reads TGTGCCAGCAGTGAAGTCTTAACGTTGGGGAATAGAGGCTACACCTTC.

The gene calls are TRBV5-6 and TRBJ2-3, with D hard to call. The CDR3 extends over 16 amino acids. V lost 0 bases, J lost 0 bases, and 11 bases lay in between. Germline-derived CDR1 and CDR2 are SGHDT and YYEEEE. For the CDR3, the DNA is TGTGCCAGCAGCTTGGATTCCAGCCGCAGCACAGATACGCAGTATTTT. It is translated as CASSLDSSRSTDTQYF.

The genes are TRBV18 and TRBJ2-1; 10 bases align to TRBD2. V trimming: 1 base; J trimming: 8 bases; junction bases outside the gene matches: 2. The CDR3 has 14 amino acids. The V gene's germline CDR1 is KGHSH and CDR2 LQKENI. For the CDR3, the DNA is TGTGCCAGCTCACCACTAAGCGGGAGGGATGAGCAGTTCTTC. It specifies CASSPLSGRDEQFF.

The chain combines TRBV18 with TRBJ2-1; 8 bases match TRBD2. Per germline, CDR1 KGHSH and CDR2 LQKENI. The junction had 9 bases not matched to a gene; V was cut back by 5 bases and J by 6 bases. The CDR3 runs to 15 residues. In DNA form, the CDR3 reads TGTGCCAGCTCAGCAGGACTAGCAGAAATCAATGAGCAGTTCTTC. Its protein product is CASSAGLAEINEQFF.

This clone has just one count. The rearrangement joins TRBV30 to TRBJ1-6; 10 bases match TRBD1. V gave up 0 bases and J gave up 7 bases; unmatched junction bases: 6. Germline V gene sequence: CDR1 GTSNPN, CDR2 SVGIG (reference sequence). The CDR3 is made up of 16 amino acids. The CDR3 nucleotides read TGTGCCTGGAGTGTTCAGGGACAGGGGCTAAATTCACCCCTCCACTTT. Translation: CAWSVQGQGLNSPLHF.

This chain uses TRBV6-6 with TRBJ1-3; D remains unclear. The CDR3 has 13 residues. V was pared by 5 bases and J by 3 bases, with 8 bases between. Germline V gene data show CDR1 as MNHNY and CDR2 as SVGAGI (reference sequence). The CDR3 sequence: CASSTENGNTIYF. The CDR3 nucleotides read TGTGCCAGCAGTACCGAGAATGGAAACACCATATATTTT.

The J gene is TRBJ1-6, the V gene TRBV7-9; possibly TRBD1 for D (6 bases). The CDR3 has 15 residues. CDR1 is SEHNR, CDR2 FQNEAQ, per germline (reference sequence). V was shortened by 1 base and J by 7 bases, with 11 bases between the two germline ends. The CDR3: CASSLVGGGNSPLHF. DNA for the CDR3: TGTGCCAGCAGCTTAGTGGGGGGCGGGAATTCACCCCTCCACTTT.